This TCR beta chain was identified in a study of T cells in Graves' hyperthyroidism and ophthalmopathy. Study-wide findings and caveats: Stable hyperthyroidism and ophthalmopathy were separated using 13 V-J signatures.

Stable disease denoted Graves' hyperthyroidism without ophthalmopathy progression within 18 months. The diagnostic basis comprised clinical symptoms, serum thyroxine and TRAb, thyroid ultrasound and orbital computed tomography. Regions amplified from RNA transcripts were the TCR beta CDR3 regions. HTBI primers were the set used in a first-round RT-PCR of the TCR CDR3. Via MiXCR, TCRdb re-called the multiplex PCR reads, giving one row per CDR3 protein. The sample lists some 500,000 distinct CDR3 sequences, roughly an eighth seen once, with around a sixth in the top ten. This clonotype was seen ten or more times. Its antigen is currently unknown. From germline, CDR1 is ENHRY and CDR2 SYGVKD. V shed 7 bases and J shed 0 bases, with 12 bases lying between them. The CDR3 extends over 15 amino acids.

The chain combines TRBV10-3 with TRBJ2-2; D is unclear. Sequencing was carried out using blood. The TCR sequence derives from a woman younger than 30 with Graves' hyperthyroidism. CDR3 loop: CAITETPANTGELFF. CDR3 DNA sequence: TGTGCCATCACCGAGACACCCGCGAACACCGGGGAGCTGTTTTTT.